This is a list of T cell receptor beta chains from one sample in a study of shared clonotypes between healthy human individuals. Sequencing was performed with immunoSEQ multiplex PCR; in TCRdb, only in-frame clones are kept and a portion is missing. Here the sample spans 2 million to 2.5 million clones, around 93% being singletons. The material sequenced was naive CD4+ T cells from PBMCs. The receptors here all came from a young man in good health. Some clones in this sample may be carry-over from other donors' samples. Both conserved end residues are part of each CDR3.

j_call	cdr3_length	v_call	cdr3_aa
TRBJ2-4	14	TRBV5-6	CASSASQGGNIQYF
TRBJ2-3	16	TRBV11-3	CASSLGGLAGTDTQYF
TRBJ2-3	14	TRBV29-1	CSVRSGRDTDTQYF
TRBJ1-1	15	TRBV6-1	CASSEGVGGSTEAFF
TRBJ2-7	15	TRBV28	CASSLYHIPPYEQYF
TRBJ2-1	15	TRBV11-1	CASSFRDSSYNEQFF
TRBJ1-3	17	TRBV4-2	CASSQAWDRAGFNTIYF
TRBJ2-3	16	TRBV5-6	CASSLSLAASTDTQYF
TRBJ1-2	12	TRBV5-6	CASSFRGYGYTF
TRBJ2-5	15	TRBV5-1	CASSRWTAGEETQYF
TRBJ2-7	14	TRBV6-4	CASSPDRGTYEQYF
TRBJ1-4	16	TRBV7-8	CASSLRPGATNEKLFF
TRBJ2-7	15	TRBV29-1	CSVELAGRLIEEQYF
TRBJ2-2	16	TRBV28	CASSLMDRGGTGELFF
TRBJ1-2	10	TRBV28	CASSFDGYTF
TRBJ2-2	14	TRBV19	CASSSAAAAGELFF
TRBJ2-1	15	TRBV7-2	CASSRQGSTYNEQFF
TRBJ1-1	17	TRBV7-9	CASSSGDRGPLNTEAFF
TRBJ1-2	11	TRBV29-1	CSSGPTSGYTF
TRBJ1-5	12	TRBV28	CASSLAGAGHFF
TRBJ2-1	16	TRBV19	CASSIASGSFYNEQFF
TRBJ2-2	15	TRBV5-1	CASSRRDYNTGELFF
TRBJ2-2	17	TRBV12-1	CASSPGPGKGNTGELFF
TRBJ2-3	13	TRBV5-6	CASSRTLTDTQYF
TRBJ2-7	15	TRBV19	CASIPDLGRSYEQYF
TRBJ1-5	14	TRBV2	CASSPSNSNQPQHF
TRBJ2-7	12	TRBV10-3	CAISESSIEQYF
TRBJ2-5	15	TRBV5-4	CASSFGNRGHETQYF
TRBJ2-7	12	TRBV28	CASSDRGDEQYF
TRBJ1-3	13	TRBV28	CASSLPLGNTIYF
TRBJ2-7	13	TRBV30	CAWGRQGLYEQYF
TRBJ2-3	13	TRBV4-3	CASSQVAADTQYF
TRBJ2-1	13	TRBV5-1	CASSLKRYNEQFF
TRBJ2-7	15	TRBV6-5	CASTEGGSPVHEQYF
TRBJ1-3	14	TRBV28	CASSPHTSGNTIYF
TRBJ2-3	15	TRBV28	CASSPVAAGTDTQYF
TRBJ1-5	14	TRBV29-1	CSAQGPDSNQPQHF
TRBJ2-3	14	TRBV5-6	CASSLFEGGNVQYF
TRBJ1-2	13	TRBV18	CASSPEGLGGYTF
TRBJ1-2	15	TRBV28	CASVTVGVANYGYTF
TRBJ2-7	16	TRBV10-1	CASSESILGARREQYF
TRBJ2-7	15	TRBV5-1	CASSSPGQGHFEQYF
TRBJ1-5	17	TRBV30	CAWGRRQTLNSNQPQHF
TRBJ1-5	19	TRBV28	CASSFWDRASPYSNQPQHF
TRBJ1-4	15	TRBV30	CAWSEGVATNEKLFF
TRBJ1-1	13	TRBV15	CATSRGQGSEAFF
TRBJ2-3	17	TRBV11-2	CASSPRAGGLDTDTQYF
TRBJ2-1	15	TRBV5-8	CASSQGLHKYNEQFF
TRBJ2-1	16	TRBV7-3	CASSFRGTDSYNEQFF
TRBJ1-2	15	TRBV6-5	CASSSSRPLLGGYTF
TRBJ2-3	16	TRBV28	CASSSTLAGRPDTQYF
TRBJ1-3	17	TRBV7-8	CASSHEDSWRGGNTIYF
TRBJ1-1	12	TRBV2	CASRDRDYKAFF
TRBJ1-3	14	TRBV25-1	CASSRAGTGNTIYF
TRBJ1-3	16	TRBV4-1	CASSQGQGSLGNTIYF
TRBJ2-5	15	TRBV4-1	CASSQPGQYQETQYF
TRBJ1-2	17	TRBV15	CATSRDPRFEQNYGYTF
TRBJ1-2	13	TRBV5-5	CASSRTDLYGYTF
TRBJ2-2	15	TRBV18	CASSPGLAGTGELFF